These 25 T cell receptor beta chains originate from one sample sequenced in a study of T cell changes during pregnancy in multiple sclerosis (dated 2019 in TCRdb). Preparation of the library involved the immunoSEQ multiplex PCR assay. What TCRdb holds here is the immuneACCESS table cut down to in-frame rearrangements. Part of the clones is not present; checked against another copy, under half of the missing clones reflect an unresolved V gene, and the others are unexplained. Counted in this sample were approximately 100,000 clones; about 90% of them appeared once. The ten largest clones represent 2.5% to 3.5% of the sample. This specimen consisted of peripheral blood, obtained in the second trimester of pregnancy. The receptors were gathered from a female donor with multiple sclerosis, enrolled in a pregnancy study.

The chain's CDR3 is CAISRFERDGTDTQYF. CDR3 nucleotide sequence: TGTGCCATCAGCCGGTTTGAGCGGGACGGCACAGATACGCAGTATTTT. The chain combines TRBV10-3 with TRBJ2-3; TRBD2 aligns across 7 bases. The germline CDR1 and CDR2 sequences are ENHRY and SYGVKD. The CDR3 has 16 amino acids. The junction had 10 bases not matched to a gene; V was cut back by 6 bases and J by 1 base.

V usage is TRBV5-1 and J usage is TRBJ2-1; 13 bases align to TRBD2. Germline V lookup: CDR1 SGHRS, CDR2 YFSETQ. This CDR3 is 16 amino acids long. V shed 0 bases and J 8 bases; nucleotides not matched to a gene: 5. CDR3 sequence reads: CASSLVTSGRADEQFF. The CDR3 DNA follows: TGCGCCAGCAGCTTGGTAACTAGCGGGAGGGCCGATGAGCAGTTCTTC. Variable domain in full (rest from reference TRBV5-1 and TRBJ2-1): KAGVTQTPRYLIKTRGQQVTLSCSPISGHRSVSWYQQTPGQGLQFLFEYFSETQRNKGNFPGRFSGRQFSNSRSEMNVSTLELGDSALYLCASSLVTSGRADEQFFGPGTRLTVL.

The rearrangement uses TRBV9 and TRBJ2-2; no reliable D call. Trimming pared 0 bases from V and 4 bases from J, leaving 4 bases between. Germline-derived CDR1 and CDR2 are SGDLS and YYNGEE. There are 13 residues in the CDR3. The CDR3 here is CASSVGVTGELFF. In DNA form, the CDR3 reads TGTGCCAGCAGCGTAGGAGTCACCGGGGAGCTGTTTTTT. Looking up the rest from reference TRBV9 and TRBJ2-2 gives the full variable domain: DSGVTQTPKHLITATGQRVTLRCSPRSGDLSVYWYQQSLDQGLQFLIQYYNGEERAKGNILERFSAQQFPDLHSELNLSSLELGDSALYFCASSVGVTGELFFGEGSRLTVL.

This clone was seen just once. The CDR3 loop reads CSVLADSYEQYF. Here the CDR3 DNA reads TGCAGCGTATTAGCGGACTCCTACGAGCAGTACTTC. The chain links TRBV29-1 to TRBJ2-7, with a tentative D call TRBD2 (6 bases). Germline CDR1 and CDR2: SQVTM and ANQGSEA. The germline V and J ends were trimmed by 6 bases and 0 bases, with 9 bases remaining between them. The CDR3 has 12 amino acids.

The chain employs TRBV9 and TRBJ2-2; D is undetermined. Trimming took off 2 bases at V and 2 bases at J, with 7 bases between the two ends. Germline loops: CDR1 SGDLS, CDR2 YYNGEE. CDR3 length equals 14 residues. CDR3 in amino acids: CASSVADNTGELFF. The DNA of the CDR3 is TGTGCCAGCAGCGTGGCGGATAACACCGGGGAGCTGTTTTTT.

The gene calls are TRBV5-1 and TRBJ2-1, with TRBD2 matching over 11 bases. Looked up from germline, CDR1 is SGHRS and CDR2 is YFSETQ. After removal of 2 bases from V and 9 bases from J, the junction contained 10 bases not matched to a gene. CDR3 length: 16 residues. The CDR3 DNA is TGCGCCAGCAGCTTTGGGGGACTAGCGGAGGGGGTTGAGCAGTTCTTC. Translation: CASSFGGLAEGVEQFF.

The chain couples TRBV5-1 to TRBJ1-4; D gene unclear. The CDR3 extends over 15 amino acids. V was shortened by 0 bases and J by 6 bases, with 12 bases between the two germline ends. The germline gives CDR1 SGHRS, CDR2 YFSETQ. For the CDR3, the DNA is TGCGCCAGCAGCTTGGGGGCCAGACCTCATGAAAAACTGTTTTTT. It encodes CASSLGARPHEKLFF.

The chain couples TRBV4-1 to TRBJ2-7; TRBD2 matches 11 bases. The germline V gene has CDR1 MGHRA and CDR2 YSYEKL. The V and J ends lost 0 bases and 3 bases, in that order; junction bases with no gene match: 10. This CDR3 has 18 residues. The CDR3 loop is CASSQDFSGRADIYEQYF. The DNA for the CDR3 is TGCGCCAGCAGCCAAGATTTTAGCGGGAGGGCCGACATCTACGAGCAGTACTTC.

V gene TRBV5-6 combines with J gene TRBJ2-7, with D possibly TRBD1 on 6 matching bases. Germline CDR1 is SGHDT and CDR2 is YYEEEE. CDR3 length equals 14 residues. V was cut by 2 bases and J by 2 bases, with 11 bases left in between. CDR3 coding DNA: TGTGCCAGCAGCTTCAGGGGCTCAGCCTACGAGCAGTACTTC. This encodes CASSFRGSAYEQYF.

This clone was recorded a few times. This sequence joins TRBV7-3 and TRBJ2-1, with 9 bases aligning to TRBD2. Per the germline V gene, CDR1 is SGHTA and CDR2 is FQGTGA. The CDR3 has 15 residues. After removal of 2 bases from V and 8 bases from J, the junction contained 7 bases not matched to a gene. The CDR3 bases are TGTGCCAGCAGCTTAGACGGTAGCGGGAGCTATGAGCAGTTCTTC. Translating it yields CASSLDGSGSYEQFF.

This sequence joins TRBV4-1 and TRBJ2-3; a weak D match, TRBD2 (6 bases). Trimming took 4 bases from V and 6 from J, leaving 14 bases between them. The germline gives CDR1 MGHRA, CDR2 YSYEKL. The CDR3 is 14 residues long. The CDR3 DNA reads TGCGCCAGCAGCCTCCCTGGCGGGGCGGATACGCAGTATTTT. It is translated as CASSLPGGADTQYF.

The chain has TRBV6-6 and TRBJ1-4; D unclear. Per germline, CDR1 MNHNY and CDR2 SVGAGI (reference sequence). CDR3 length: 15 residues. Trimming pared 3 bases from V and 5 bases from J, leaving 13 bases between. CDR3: CASSYSGRGNEKLFF. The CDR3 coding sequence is TGTGCCAGCAGTTATTCCGGACGGGGAAATGAAAAACTGTTTTTT.

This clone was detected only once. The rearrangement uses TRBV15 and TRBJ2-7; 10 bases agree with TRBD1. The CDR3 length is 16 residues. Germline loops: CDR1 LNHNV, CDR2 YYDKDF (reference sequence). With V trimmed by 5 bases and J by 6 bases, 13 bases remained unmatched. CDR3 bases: TGTGCCACCAGCGGACTACTGACCGGGACAGGGGTCGAGCAGTACTTC. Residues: CATSGLLTGTGVEQYF.

CDR3 in DNA: TGTGCCAGCAGCTTGGACAGGGGGTTCCTAGCGGGAGCGTCGGTAGCGGTCAATGAGCAGTTCTTC. Translation: CASSLDRGFLAGASVAVNEQFF. V and J are TRBV7-3 and TRBJ2-1; D may correspond to TRBD1 or TRBD2 (10 bases each). Germline V gene sequence: CDR1 SGHTA, CDR2 FQGTGA. V was cut by 3 bases and J by 6 bases, with 36 bases left in between. This CDR3 spans 22 amino acids.

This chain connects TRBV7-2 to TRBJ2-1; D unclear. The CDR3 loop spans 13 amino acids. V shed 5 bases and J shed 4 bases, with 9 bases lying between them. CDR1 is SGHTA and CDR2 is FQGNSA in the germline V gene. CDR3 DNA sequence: TGTGCCAGCAGCCCCACACCGTACAATGAGCAGTTCTTC. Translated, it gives CASSPTPYNEQFF.

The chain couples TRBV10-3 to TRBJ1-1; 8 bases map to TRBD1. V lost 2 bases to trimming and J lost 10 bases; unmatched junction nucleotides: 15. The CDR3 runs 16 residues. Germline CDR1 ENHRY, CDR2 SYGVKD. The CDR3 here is CAISESGTGDPVGAFF. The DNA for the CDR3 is TGTGCCATCAGTGAGAGTGGGACAGGCGATCCGGTTGGAGCTTTCTTT.

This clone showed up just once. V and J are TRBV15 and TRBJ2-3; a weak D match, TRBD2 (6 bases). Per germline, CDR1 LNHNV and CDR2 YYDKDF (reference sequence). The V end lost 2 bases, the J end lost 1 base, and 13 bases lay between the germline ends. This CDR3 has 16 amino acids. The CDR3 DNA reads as TGTGCCACCAGCAGATCGCGGGATCGGGGCACAGATACGCAGTATTTT. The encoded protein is CATSRSRDRGTDTQYF.

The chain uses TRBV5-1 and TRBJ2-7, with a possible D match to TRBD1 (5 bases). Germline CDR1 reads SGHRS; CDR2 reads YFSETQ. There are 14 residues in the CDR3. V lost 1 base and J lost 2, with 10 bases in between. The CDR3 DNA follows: TGCGCCAGCAGCTTGCTTCCAGGGCCCTACGAGCAGTACTTC. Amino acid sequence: CASSLLPGPYEQYF.

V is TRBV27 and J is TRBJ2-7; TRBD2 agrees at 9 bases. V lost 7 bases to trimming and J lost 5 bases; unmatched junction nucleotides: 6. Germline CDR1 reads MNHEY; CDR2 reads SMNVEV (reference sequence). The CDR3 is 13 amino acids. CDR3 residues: CASKSSGIDEQYF. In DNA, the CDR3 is TGTGCCAGCAAGTCTAGCGGGATCGACGAGCAGTACTTC.

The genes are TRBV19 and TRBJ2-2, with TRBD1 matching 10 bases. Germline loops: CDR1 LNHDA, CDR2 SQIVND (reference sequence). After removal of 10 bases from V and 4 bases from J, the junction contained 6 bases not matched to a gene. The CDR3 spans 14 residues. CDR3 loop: CATADRGITGELFF. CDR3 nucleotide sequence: TGTGCCACCGCGGACAGGGGGATCACCGGGGAGCTGTTTTTT.

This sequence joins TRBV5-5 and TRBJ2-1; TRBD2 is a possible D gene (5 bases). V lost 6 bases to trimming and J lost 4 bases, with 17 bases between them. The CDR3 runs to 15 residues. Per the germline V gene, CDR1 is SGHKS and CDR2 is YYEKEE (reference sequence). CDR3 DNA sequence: TGTGCCAGCACCTACGGGCTAGCAGATTACAATGAGCAGTTCTTC. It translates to CASTYGLADYNEQFF.

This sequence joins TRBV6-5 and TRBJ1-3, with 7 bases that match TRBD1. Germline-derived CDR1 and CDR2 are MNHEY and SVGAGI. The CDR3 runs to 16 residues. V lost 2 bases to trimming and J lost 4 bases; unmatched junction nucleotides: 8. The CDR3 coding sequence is TGTGCCAGCAGTTACACCTCGACAGGGTCGGGAAACACCATATATTTT. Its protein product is CASSYTSTGSGNTIYF.

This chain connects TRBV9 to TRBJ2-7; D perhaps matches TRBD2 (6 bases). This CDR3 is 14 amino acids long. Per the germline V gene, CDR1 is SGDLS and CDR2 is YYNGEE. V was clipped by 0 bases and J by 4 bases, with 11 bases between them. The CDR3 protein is CASSVAGVGYEQYF. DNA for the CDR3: TGTGCCAGCAGCGTAGCGGGAGTGGGGTACGAGCAGTACTTC.

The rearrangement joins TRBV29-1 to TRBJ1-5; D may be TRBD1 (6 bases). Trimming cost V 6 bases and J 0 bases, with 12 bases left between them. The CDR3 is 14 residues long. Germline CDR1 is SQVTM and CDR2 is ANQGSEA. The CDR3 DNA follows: TGCAGCGTAGTTACAGGGAGTAGCAATCAGCCCCAGCATTTT. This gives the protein CSVVTGSSNQPQHF.

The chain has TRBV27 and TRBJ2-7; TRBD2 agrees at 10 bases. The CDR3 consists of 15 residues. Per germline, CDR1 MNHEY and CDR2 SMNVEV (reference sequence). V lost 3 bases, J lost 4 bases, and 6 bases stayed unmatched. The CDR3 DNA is TGTGCCAGCAGTTTTTGGCTAGCGGGAGTTTACGAGCAGTACTTC. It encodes CASSFWLAGVYEQYF.